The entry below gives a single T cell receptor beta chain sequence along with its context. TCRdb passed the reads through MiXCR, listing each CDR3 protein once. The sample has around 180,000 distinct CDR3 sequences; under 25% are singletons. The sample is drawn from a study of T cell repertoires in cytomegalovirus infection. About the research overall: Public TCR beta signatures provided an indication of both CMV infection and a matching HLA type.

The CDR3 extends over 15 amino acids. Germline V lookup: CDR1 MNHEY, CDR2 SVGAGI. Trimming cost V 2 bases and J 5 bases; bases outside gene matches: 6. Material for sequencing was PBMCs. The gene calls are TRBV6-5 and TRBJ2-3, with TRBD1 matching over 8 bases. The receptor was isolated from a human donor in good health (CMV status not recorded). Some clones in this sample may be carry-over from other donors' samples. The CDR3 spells CASSYARTGRDTQYF. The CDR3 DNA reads TGTGCCAGCAGTTACGCCAGGACAGGGAGAGATACGCAGTATTTT.